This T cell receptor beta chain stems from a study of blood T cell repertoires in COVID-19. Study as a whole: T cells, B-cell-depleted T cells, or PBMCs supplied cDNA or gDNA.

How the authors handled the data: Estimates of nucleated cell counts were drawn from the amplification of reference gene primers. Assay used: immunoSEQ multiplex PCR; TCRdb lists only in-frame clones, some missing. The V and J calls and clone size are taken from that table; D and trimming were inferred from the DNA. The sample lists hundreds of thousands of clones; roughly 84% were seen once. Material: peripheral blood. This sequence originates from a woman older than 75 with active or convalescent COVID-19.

CDR3 DNA: TGTGCCAGCAGCCTAAAACGGACTAGCGGTAACACCGGGGAGCTGTTTTTT. Protein sequence: CASSLKRTSGNTGELFF. J is TRBJ2-2 and V is TRBV3-1 (or the pseudogene TRBV3-2); TRBD2 matches at 10 bases. This CDR3 region has 17 residues. Trimming at V came to 4 bases and at J to 2 bases, leaving 7 bases not matched to a gene. The V gene's germline CDR1 is LGHDT and CDR2 YNNKEL (reference sequence).